This TCR beta chain comes out of a study of CD8+ T cells in alopecia areata. Whole-study findings and limits: Numerous expanded lesional clones remained in scalp and blood during tofacitinib. Scalp samples also yield sequences from resident alphabeta T cells of normal skin. The study found higher clonality in lesional than normal scalp, especially in alopecia totalis/universalis.

A word on this clone: The antigen is unknown.

Documented treatment: oral pan-JAK inhibitor, 5-10 mg twice daily. The germline V and J ends were trimmed by 2 bases and 3 bases, with 16 bases remaining between them. The CDR3 loop spans 16 amino acids. Germline values: CDR1 MNHEY, CDR2 SMNVEV (reference sequence). Following extraction, RNA underwent reverse transcription to cDNA, which served as the sequencing template. Assay used: immunoSEQ multiplex PCR; TCRdb lists only in-frame clones, some missing. The sample has fewer than 350,000 clones, 55% to 75% seen once; the top ten hold more than 1.5%. The TCR was taken from a human donor with alopecia areata. The chain couples TRBV27 to TRBJ2-5, with TRBD1 as a possible D gene (6 bases). Sequencing used CD4+ T cells sorted from blood, obtained at week 24, from a patient treated with tofacitinib. The CDR3 is CASSLTPGTRKETQYF. CDR3 sequence (DNA): TGTGCCAGCAGTTTAACCCCCGGGACAAGGAAAGAGACCCAGTACTTC.